This passage covers 5 T cell receptor beta chains from one sample sequenced in a study of T-cell memory formation after mild COVID-19. Each CDR3 protein is one row after TCRdb ran MiXCR on the 5' RACE reads. This sample has about 240,000 distinct CDR3 sequences, with 8% to 9.5% found just once. The sequencing sample was made of PBMCs or a T cell subset sorted from them (not recorded which). These receptors all stem from a man aged 18 to 35 who had mild COVID-19 (a few samples of this study predate the infection). Cell type and time point are not known.

This clonotype was counted between two and nine times. CDR3 sequence (DNA): TGTGCCTGGAGTGATGGGGCTAGCACAGATACGCAGTATTTT. Translation: CAWSDGASTDTQYF. V is TRBV30 and J is TRBJ2-3; TRBD1 is a possible D gene (5 bases). The germline CDR1 and CDR2 sequences are GTSNPN and SVGIG (reference sequence). CDR3 length: 14 amino acids. Deletions cut 1 base from V and 0 bases from J, with 8 bases between.

The CDR3 spells CASSLWQGTSGANVLTF. The CDR3 DNA reads TGTGCCAGCAGCTTGTGGCAGGGTACCTCTGGGGCCAACGTCCTGACTTTC. The chain couples TRBV5-5 to TRBJ2-6; a weak D match, TRBD1 (5 bases). The germline gives CDR1 SGHKS, CDR2 YYEKEE (reference sequence). CDR3 length: 17 amino acids. V lost 1 base and J 0 bases, leaving 11 bases between the germline ends.

This clonotype was picked up a small number of times. The chain links TRBV7-3 to TRBJ2-3, with D possibly being TRBD2 (7 bases). V was cut by 0 bases and J by 6 bases, with 13 bases left in between. CDR1 SGHTA and CDR2 FQGTGA come from the germline V gene. The CDR3 has 15 residues. CDR3 region: CASSLTAGAGDTQYF. In nucleotides, the CDR3 is TGTGCCAGCAGCTTAACCGCGGGGGCCGGGGATACGCAGTATTTT.

This clonotype was observed at least ten times. The rearrangement joins TRBV2 to TRBJ1-4; 8 bases match TRBD1. Trimming at V came to 5 bases and at J to 5 bases, leaving 7 bases not matched to a gene. The germline V gene encodes CDR1 SNHLY and CDR2 FYNNEI. This CDR3 contains 15 residues. This CDR3 is CASSSWTGTNEKLFF. The CDR3 DNA reads as TGTGCCAGCAGTAGTTGGACAGGGACCAATGAAAAACTGTTTTTT.

This chain uses TRBV20-1 with TRBJ1-6; the match to TRBD1 covers 8 bases. The CDR3 is made up of 15 amino acids. Germline V gene sequence: CDR1 DFQATT, CDR2 SNEGSKA (reference sequence). V was clipped by 2 bases and J by 6 bases; unmatched bases: 6. This CDR3 reads CSARFRDRRNSPLHF. Written as DNA, the CDR3 is TGCAGTGCTAGATTCCGGGACAGGCGTAATTCACCCCTCCACTTT.